This T cell receptor (beta chain) was sequenced in a study of shared clonotypes between healthy human individuals. Overall study results and limits: Generation probabilities of non-shared clonotypes were lower (relative to those shared by all four donors).

The CDR3 contains 17 residues. Germline V CDR1 and CDR2: SGHRS, YFSETQ. V shed 0 bases, J shed 0 bases, and the junction held 7 bases outside the gene matches. Healthy and HIV-negative, the adult donors had no recent acute infections or vaccinations. A remark on this clone: The antigen remains undetermined.

At the deep level, the assay was run. Some clones are missing from TCRdb's copy, which holds only in-frame ones; the method was immunoSEQ multiplex PCR. The table records about 2.4 million clones, more than 85% of them present only once. The specimen sequenced was naive CD4+ T cells from PBMCs. This sample's subset: CD45RA+ positively selected. This clonotype was obtained from a man in his late teens or twenties in good health. Some clones in this sample may be carry-over from other donors' samples. J is TRBJ2-7 and V is TRBV5-1; 9 bases are shared with TRBD2. The CDR3 protein is CASSLGLAGFFSYEQYF. Written as DNA, the CDR3 is TGCGCCAGCAGCTTGGGGCTAGCGGGATTCTTCTCCTACGAGCAGTACTTC.